Presented here are 17 T cell receptor beta chains from one specimen sequenced in a study of T cell changes during pregnancy in multiple sclerosis. This table comes from immunoSEQ multiplex PCR, and its TCRdb copy is limited to in-frame clones, with some not included. The sample holds more than 7,500 clones, approximately 87% seen once. The source material was CD8+ T cells from peripheral blood mononuclear cells, sampled in the first trimester of pregnancy. The receptor set was obtained from a female donor in good health, enrolled as a control in a pregnancy study.

The CDR3 region is CASSPAGARASTDTQYF. The CDR3 coding sequence is TGTGCCAGTAGTCCCGCCGGAGCAAGAGCTAGCACAGATACGCAGTATTTT. The V and J genes are TRBV19 and TRBJ2-3; the D is unclear. The germline CDR1 and CDR2 sequences are LNHDA and SQIVND (reference sequence). The CDR3 consists of 17 residues. V shed 5 bases and J shed 0 bases, with 18 bases lying between them.

V is TRBV7-9 and J is TRBJ2-1; a weak D match, TRBD2 (5 bases). The CDR3 covers 16 residues. Germline CDR1 reads SEHNR; CDR2 reads FQNEAQ (reference sequence). Trimming took off 2 bases at V and 0 bases at J, with 11 bases between the two ends. The CDR3 bases are TGTGCCAGCAGCTTACGGAGCGGCAGCTCCTACAATGAGCAGTTCTTC. It specifies CASSLRSGSSYNEQFF.

V gene TRBV11-2 combines with J gene TRBJ2-7; D possibly corresponds to TRBD1 (5 bases). V lost 5 bases to trimming and J lost 5 bases, with 13 bases between them. Germline V gene sequence: CDR1 SGHAT, CDR2 FQNNGV. This CDR3 is built from 13 residues. In nucleotides, the CDR3 is TGTGCCAGCAGCGGGCCCAGGGATGACGAGCAGTACTTC. This translates into CASSGPRDDEQYF.

The gene calls are TRBV5-1 and TRBJ1-6, with D tentatively TRBD1 (6 bases). V was clipped by 0 bases and J by 7 bases, with 14 bases between them. Germline CDR1 is SGHRS and CDR2 is YFSETQ. There are 16 residues in the CDR3. The CDR3 is CASSLVAGAGNSPLHF. In DNA form, the CDR3 reads TGCGCCAGCAGCTTGGTGGCAGGGGCGGGCAATTCACCCCTCCACTTT.

The V call is TRBV18, the J call TRBJ2-7; D ambiguous. The ends were cut back, 1 base at V and 2 bases at J, with 3 bases in the middle. Germline-derived CDR1 and CDR2 are KGHSH and LQKENI. This CDR3 spans 12 amino acids. Here the CDR3 reads CASSPLAYEQYF. The CDR3 DNA reads TGTGCCAGCTCACCACTAGCCTACGAGCAGTACTTC.

V gene TRBV15 combines with J gene TRBJ2-5; 8 bases agree with TRBD2. Germline lookup yields CDR1 LNHNV and CDR2 YYDKDF (reference sequence). Trimming removed 5 bases from V and 5 bases from J; junction bases left unmatched: 7. The length of the CDR3 is 14 residues. CDR3 DNA: TGTGCCACCAGCGATCGCGGGGGGCGTGAGACCCAGTACTTC. This sequence encodes CATSDRGGRETQYF.

The chain combines TRBV15 with TRBJ2-7; TRBD2 is a possible D gene (6 bases). The CDR3 extends over 16 amino acids. V shed 5 bases and J shed 3 bases, with 20 bases lying between them. CDR1 is LNHNV and CDR2 is YYDKDF in the germline V gene (reference sequence). The CDR3 region has the DNA TGTGCCACCAGCTATGAGCGGGTCAATAAGAACTACGAGCAGTACTTC. Its protein is CATSYERVNKNYEQYF.

This CDR3 reads CASSQDMGEEWTGELFF. The CDR3 DNA reads TGTGCCAGCAGCCAAGACATGGGGGAGGAGTGGACCGGGGAGCTGTTTTTT. The chain has TRBV14 and TRBJ2-2; TRBD2 is a possible D gene (6 bases). Trimming stripped 0 bases from V and 5 bases from J, with 16 bases between. The CDR3 spans 17 residues. CDR1 is SGHDN and CDR2 is FVKESK in the germline V gene.

V and J are TRBV13 and TRBJ2-1, with TRBD2 identical over 10 bases. CDR1 and CDR2 from the germline V gene are PRHDT and FYEKMQ (reference sequence). With 3 bases clipped from V and 6 bases from J, the junction kept 5 bases outside the gene matches. The CDR3 loop spans 15 amino acids. Written as DNA, the CDR3 is TGTGCCAGCAGCTTTGGACTAGCGGAACGCAATGAGCAGTTCTTC. It codes for CASSFGLAERNEQFF.

The chain employs TRBV6-5 and TRBJ2-1; 9 bases agree with TRBD1. The trim removed 0 bases at V and 0 bases at J, leaving 0 bases unmatched. CDR3 length: 16 amino acids. Germline-derived CDR1 and CDR2 are MNHEY and SVGAGI. Here the CDR3 reads CASSYSGQGSYNEQFF. In nucleotides, the CDR3 is TGTGCCAGCAGTTACTCGGGACAGGGCTCCTACAATGAGCAGTTCTTC.

The J gene is TRBJ2-1, the V gene TRBV25-1; the match to TRBD1 covers 8 bases. The CDR3 is 14 residues long. Germline trimming cut 5 bases from V and 8 bases from J; bases unmatched to any gene: 8. Germline-derived CDR1 and CDR2 are MGHDK and SYGVNS. The CDR3 DNA reads as TGTGCCAGCAGTAACCCGGACAGGGCCCATGAGCAGTTCTTC. It yields the protein CASSNPDRAHEQFF.

The rearrangement joins TRBV4-2 to TRBJ2-1; 9 positions match TRBD2. CDR3 size: 15 residues. Germline V gene lookup returns CDR1 LGHNA and CDR2 YNFKEQ. Unmatched junction bases numbered 10, after V lost 5 bases and J lost 8 bases. CDR3 amino acids: CASSSGTSHTDEQFF. The CDR3, as DNA: TGTGCCAGCAGCTCCGGGACTAGCCACACGGATGAGCAGTTCTTC.

The chain recombines TRBV30 with TRBJ1-1; unclear D gene. The V gene lost 3 bases and the J gene lost 5 bases, with 13 bases spanning the gap. The CDR3 covers 13 residues. CDR1 GTSNPN and CDR2 SVGIG come from the germline V gene (reference sequence). The CDR3 region is CAWRPDEGTEAFF. The CDR3, as DNA: TGTGCCTGGAGGCCAGATGAGGGAACTGAAGCTTTCTTT.

The rearrangement uses TRBV7-6 and TRBJ2-1, with 7 bases identical to TRBD1. Germline V gene lookup returns CDR1 SGHVS and CDR2 FNYEAQ. Trimming at V came to 2 bases and at J to 6 bases, leaving 13 bases not matched to a gene. The CDR3 is 17 residues long. The DNA of the CDR3 is TGTGCCAGCAGCTTAAGGCCTGACAGGGCGGTTGCCAATGAGCAGTTCTTC. This sequence encodes CASSLRPDRAVANEQFF.

The chain uses TRBV7-6 and TRBJ1-1, with D possibly TRBD1 on 6 matching bases. From germline, CDR1 is SGHVS and CDR2 FNYEAQ. The CDR3 has 13 residues. Deletions cut 5 bases from V and 1 base from J, with 8 bases between. CDR3 region: CASSPGQNTEAFF. The CDR3 coding sequence is TGTGCCAGCAGCCCGGGACAGAACACTGAAGCTTTCTTT.

This clone ranks as medium-sized. The chain recombines TRBV6-1 with TRBJ2-4, with a tentative D call TRBD2 (6 bases). The CDR3 length is 13 residues. The V end lost 4 bases, the J end lost 9 bases, and 13 bases lay between the germline ends. Germline CDR1 reads MNHNS; CDR2 reads SASEGT. The CDR3 DNA reads as TGTGCCAGCAGTGGAGGGGCGGAGGGCATTCAGTACTTC. Translating gives CASSGGAEGIQYF.

The chain joins TRBV6-6 to TRBJ2-2; D is perhaps TRBD2 (6 bases). Germline V gives CDR1 MNHNY, CDR2 SVGAGI (reference sequence). V lost 6 bases and J 4 bases, leaving 12 bases between the germline ends. This CDR3 spans 14 amino acids. CDR3 sequence (DNA): TGTGCCAGCAGCCCGGGGGTAGGCACCGGGGAGCTGTTTTTT. This translates into CASSPGVGTGELFF.